This record covers a single T cell receptor beta chain. The record originates from a study of blood T cell repertoires in COVID-19. As handled by the study authors: Amplifying reference gene primers gave estimates of nucleated cell counts. The data were produced by immunoSEQ multiplex PCR, yet TCRdb's version contains in-frame clones alone and is incomplete. The DNA gave D and trimming, while V, J and clone size come from that table. The data hold around 140,000 clones, with less than 90% observed a single time. CDR1 LNHDA and CDR2 SQIVND come from the germline V gene (reference sequence). The CDR3 loop spans 12 amino acids. Trimming took 11 bases from V and 3 from J, leaving 14 bases between them.

The chain combines TRBV19 with TRBJ2-7, with D tentatively TRBD1 (6 bases). This TCR derives from a man aged 60-69 years with acute or convalescent COVID-19. The sequenced material came from peripheral blood. In nucleotides, the CDR3 is TGTGCCTCAAGGGACACTTACTACGAGCAGTACTTC. Its translation is CASRDTYYEQYF. Full variable domain (outside the CDR3, taken from reference TRBV19 and TRBJ2-7): DGGITQSPKYLFRKEGQNVTLSCEQNLNHDAMYWYRQDPGQGLRLIYYSQIVNDFQKGDIAEGYSVSREKKESFPLTVTSAQKNPTAFYLCASRDTYYEQYFGPGTRLTVT.